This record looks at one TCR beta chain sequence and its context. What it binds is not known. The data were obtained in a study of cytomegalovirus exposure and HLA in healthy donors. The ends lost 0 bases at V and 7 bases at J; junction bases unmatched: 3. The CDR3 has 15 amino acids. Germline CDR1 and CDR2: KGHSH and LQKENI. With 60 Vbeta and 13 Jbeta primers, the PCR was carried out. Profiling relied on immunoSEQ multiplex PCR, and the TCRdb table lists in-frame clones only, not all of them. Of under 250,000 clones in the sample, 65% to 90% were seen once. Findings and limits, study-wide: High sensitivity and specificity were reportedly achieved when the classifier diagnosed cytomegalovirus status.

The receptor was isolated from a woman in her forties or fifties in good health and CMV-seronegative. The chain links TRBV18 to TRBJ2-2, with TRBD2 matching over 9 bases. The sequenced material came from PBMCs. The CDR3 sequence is CASSPPGLAGGELFF. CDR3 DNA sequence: TGTGCCAGCTCACCACCGGGACTAGCAGGCGGGGAGCTGTTTTTT. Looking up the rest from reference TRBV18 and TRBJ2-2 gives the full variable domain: NAGVMQNPRHLVRRRGQEARLRCSPMKGHSHVYWYRQLPEEGLKFMVYLQKENIIDESGMPKERFSAEFPKEGPSILRIQQVVRGDSAAYFCASSPPGLAGGELFFGEGSRLTVL.